The 24 T cell receptor beta chains presented below share a single source sample, sequenced in a study of blood T cell repertoires in COVID-19. The assay was immunoSEQ multiplex PCR, and TCRdb's table has in-frame clones only and misses some. Of 200,000 to 300,000 clones detected, more than 75% appear once; the ten largest clones hold approximately 3.5%. The sample taken for sequencing was PBMCs or T cells enriched from blood (not recorded which). The receptors were sampled from a woman between 35 and 50 years old with acute COVID-19.

The CDR3 sequence is CASSLSREGEQYF. CDR3 sequence (DNA): TGTGCCAGCAGTCTGAGCAGGGAAGGCGAGCAGTACTTC. This rearrangement joins TRBV27 to TRBJ2-7; a possible D gene is TRBD1 (5 bases). Trimming removed 5 bases at V and 6 bases at J, with 14 bases between. This CDR3 comprises 13 residues. Per the germline V gene, CDR1 is MNHEY and CDR2 is SMNVEV (reference sequence).

V is TRBV19 and J is TRBJ2-2, with 13 bases fitting TRBD2. This CDR3 is 17 amino acids long. Germline V gives CDR1 LNHDA, CDR2 SQIVND (reference sequence). Trimming removed 4 bases from V and 5 bases from J; junction bases left unmatched: 7. This chain's CDR3 is CASSRGTSGTKTGELFF. CDR3 DNA sequence: TGTGCCAGTAGTAGAGGGACTAGCGGGACCAAAACCGGGGAGCTGTTTTTT.

The chain couples TRBV18 to TRBJ1-1; the match to TRBD1 covers 7 bases. CDR3 length: 17 residues. V lost 2 bases, J lost 1 base, and 10 bases stayed unmatched. The germline gives CDR1 KGHSH, CDR2 LQKENI. The CDR3 DNA is TGTGCCAGCTCACCAAAGGGGGCACATTTTGGGAACACTGAAGCTTTCTTT. It is translated as CASSPKGAHFGNTEAFF.

CDR3 DNA sequence: TGTGCCAGCACGATCGGGACAGGGGGCGGAGAGACCCAGTACTTC. Its protein product is CASTIGTGGGETQYF. The chain has TRBV6-5 and TRBJ2-5; TRBD1 agrees at 12 bases. V was pared by 7 bases and J by 4 bases, with 7 bases of the junction left unmatched. CDR1 is MNHEY and CDR2 is SVGAGI in the germline V gene. CDR3 size: 15 residues.

The rearrangement joins TRBV6-5 to TRBJ2-7; 8 bases map to TRBD2. This CDR3 has 15 amino acids. Unmatched junction bases numbered 9, after V lost 1 base and J lost 7 bases. Looked up from germline, CDR1 is MNHEY and CDR2 is SVGAGI. CDR3 coding DNA: TGTGCCAGCAGTTACTTCGGGAGCGGGAGCGGTGAGCAGTACTTC. Translating gives CASSYFGSGSGEQYF.

The genes are TRBV9 and TRBJ2-5; TRBD2 aligns across 7 bases. CDR1 and CDR2 from the germline V gene are SGDLS and YYNGEE. CDR3 size: 16 residues. Germline trimming cut 4 bases from V and 4 bases from J; bases unmatched to any gene: 13. CDR3 loop: CASSSHASLAGETQYF. The CDR3 region has the DNA TGTGCCAGCAGCTCCCATGCTTCGTTAGCGGGAGAGACCCAGTACTTC.

The chain uses TRBV6-1 and TRBJ2-7; TRBD2 matches at 12 bases. This CDR3 region has 16 residues. J lost 5 bases, V lost 1 base, and 6 bases had no gene match. Looked up from germline, CDR1 is MNHNS and CDR2 is SASEGT. The CDR3 coding sequence is TGTGCCAGCAGTGAAGTGTTGCTAGCGGGAGGGGACGAGCAGTACTTC. Protein sequence: CASSEVLLAGGDEQYF.

The DNA for the CDR3 is TGTGCCAGCAGGACCTGGGACAGGTACACCGGGGAGCTGTTTTTT. Translation: CASRTWDRYTGELFF. The V and J genes are TRBV27 and TRBJ2-2, with 8 bases aligning to TRBD1. There are 15 residues in the CDR3. The V and J ends lost 6 bases and 3 bases, in that order; junction bases with no gene match: 6. Germline-derived CDR1 and CDR2 are MNHEY and SMNVEV (reference sequence).

The chain uses TRBV7-2 and TRBJ1-2; TRBD1 might be the D (5 bases). Germline V CDR1 and CDR2: SGHTA, FQGNSA. CDR3 length: 16 residues. V was cut by 7 bases and J by 2 bases, with 20 bases left in between. CDR3 sequence reads: CASISPGRALNYGYTF. CDR3 sequence (DNA): TGTGCCAGCATCTCCCCAGGGAGGGCCCTCAACTATGGCTACACCTTC.

V and J are TRBV14 and TRBJ2-3, with unresolved D. The CDR3 sequence is 13 residues long. V gave up 1 base and J gave up 9 bases, with 11 bases separating them. Germline V CDR1 and CDR2: SGHDN, FVKESK. CDR3 coding DNA: TGTGCCAGCAGCCAAGGAGGCCTGGTGACGCAGTATTTT. This sequence encodes CASSQGGLVTQYF. Based on the CDR3 plus reference TRBV14 and TRBJ2-3, the full variable domain is EAGVTQFPSHSVIEKGQTVTLRCDPISGHDNLYWYRRVMGKEIKFLLHFVKESKQDESGMPNNRFLAERTGGTYSTLKVQPAELEDSGVYFCASSQGGLVTQYFGPGTRLTVL.

This chain joins TRBV18 and TRBJ2-7; 7 positions match TRBD1. The germline V gene encodes CDR1 KGHSH and CDR2 LQKENI. This CDR3 spans 14 amino acids. V shed 3 bases and J 2 bases; nucleotides not matched to a gene: 4. The CDR3 coding sequence is TGTGCCAGCTCACCGCAGGGACAGACCTACGAGCAGTACTTC. Protein sequence: CASSPQGQTYEQYF.

This rearrangement joins TRBV3-1 (or the pseudogene TRBV3-2) to TRBJ1-2; TRBD1 is a possible D gene (6 bases). V lost 6 bases, J lost 7 bases, and 18 bases lay in between. The CDR3 spans 14 residues. Germline CDR1 LGHDT, CDR2 YNNKEL (reference sequence). CDR3 sequence: CASSTGHLSSGYTF. In DNA form, the CDR3 reads TGTGCCAGCAGTACGGGACACCTCTCGTCTGGCTACACCTTC.

This rearrangement joins TRBV5-1 to TRBJ2-1; TRBD2 aligns across 10 bases. Germline lookup yields CDR1 SGHRS and CDR2 YFSETQ. Losses at the gene ends were 1 base for V and 2 bases for J; bases not matched to a gene: 0. This CDR3 has 15 residues. The CDR3 sequence is CASSLTSGAYNEQFF. The CDR3 nucleotides are TGCGCCAGCAGCTTGACTAGCGGGGCCTACAATGAGCAGTTCTTC. Based on the CDR3 plus reference TRBV5-1 and TRBJ2-1, the full variable domain is KAGVTQTPRYLIKTRGQQVTLSCSPISGHRSVSWYQQTPGQGLQFLFEYFSETQRNKGNFPGRFSGRQFSNSRSEMNVSTLELGDSALYLCASSLTSGAYNEQFFGPGTRLTVL.

This chain joins TRBV9 and TRBJ1-3; maybe TRBD1 (5 bases). V lost 2 bases to trimming and J lost 4 bases, with 10 bases between them. This CDR3 has 14 residues. Germline V lookup: CDR1 SGDLS, CDR2 YYNGEE. The CDR3 sequence: CASSVARAGNTIYF. The CDR3 coding sequence is TGTGCCAGCAGCGTTGCCAGGGCGGGAAACACCATATATTTT.

The V and J genes are TRBV6-5 and TRBJ2-2; 8 nucleotides line up with TRBD2. Per germline, CDR1 MNHEY and CDR2 SVGAGI. This CDR3 is 14 amino acids long. V was pared by 10 bases and J by 4 bases, with 8 bases of the junction left unmatched. DNA for the CDR3: TGTGCCACCAAGGGACTAGGGCCCACCGGGGAGCTGTTTTTT. Protein product: CATKGLGPTGELFF.

The J gene is TRBJ1-4, the V gene TRBV6-1; maybe TRBD1 (5 bases). CDR3 length: 15 amino acids. Trimming shortened V by 6 bases and J by 0 bases, and 11 bases separated the two germline ends. Germline V gives CDR1 MNHNS, CDR2 SASEGT. As DNA, the CDR3 is TGTGCCAGCAGAGAAATGACAGCAACTAATGAAAAACTGTTTTTT. It specifies CASREMTATNEKLFF.

The CDR3 reads CASSQRTGDTEAFF. CDR3 in DNA: TGTGCCAGCAGCCAACGCACAGGGGACACTGAAGCTTTCTTT. This chain joins TRBV6-5 and TRBJ1-1; 7 bases align to TRBD1. Germline loops: CDR1 MNHEY, CDR2 SVGAGI. Unmatched junction bases numbered 7, after V lost 6 bases and J lost 3 bases. The CDR3 has 14 amino acids.

The chain carries TRBV28 and TRBJ2-1, with D tentatively TRBD1 (5 bases). Germline lookup yields CDR1 MDHEN and CDR2 SYDVKM. CDR3 size: 13 residues. Trimming removed 5 bases at V and 9 bases at J, with 14 bases between. Here the CDR3 DNA reads TGTGCCAGCAGTCCCCAGGGATGGGGTGAGCAGTTCTTC. Its protein product is CASSPQGWGEQFF.

This chain joins TRBV2 and TRBJ2-7; TRBD2 matches 7 bases. The V and J ends lost 5 bases and 7 bases, in that order; junction bases with no gene match: 8. Germline lookup yields CDR1 SNHLY and CDR2 FYNNEI. This CDR3 spans 13 amino acids. The CDR3 nucleotides are TGTGCCAGCAGTCGAAGGCGGGGGTATGAGCAGTACTTC. The encoded protein is CASSRRRGYEQYF.

This clone was picked up one time. V and J are TRBV19 and TRBJ2-1; TRBD2 is a possible D gene (6 bases). Germline V CDR1 and CDR2: LNHDA, SQIVND (reference sequence). The CDR3 runs to 14 residues. The CDR3 coding sequence is TGTGCGACTTCTACCGGGAGAAAGGACAATGAGCAGTTCTTC. Protein sequence: CATSTGRKDNEQFF.

For the CDR3, the DNA is TGCGCCAGCAGCCAAGGATTTAGACTAGCGAAACCTTACGAGCAGTACTTC. It yields the protein CASSQGFRLAKPYEQYF. V gene TRBV4-1 combines with J gene TRBJ2-7; 8 bases are shared with TRBD2. The CDR3 sequence is 17 residues long. The junction had 12 bases not matched to a gene; V was cut back by 1 base and J by 4 bases. Germline V gene lookup returns CDR1 MGHRA and CDR2 YSYEKL.

V gene TRBV29-1 combines with J gene TRBJ1-2; TRBD1 might be the D (5 bases). The CDR3 loop spans 14 amino acids. The V end was cut by 4 bases, the J end by 3 bases, with 15 bases between. Germline CDR1 is SQVTM and CDR2 is ANQGSEA. CDR3 protein: CSVVAGGYDYGYTF. The CDR3 region has the DNA TGCAGCGTTGTGGCGGGGGGTTACGACTATGGCTACACCTTC. The full variable domain, with the rest looked up from reference TRBV29-1 and TRBJ1-2, is SAVISQKPSRDICQRGTSLTIQCQVDSQVTMMFWYRQQPGQSLTLIATANQGSEATYESGFVIDKFPISRPNLTFSTLTVSNMSPEDSSIYLCSVVAGGYDYGYTFGSGTRLTVV.

This chain uses TRBV2 with TRBJ1-3; possible D gene TRBD1, 5 bases. V was pared by 4 bases and J by 0 bases, with 10 bases between. This CDR3 region has 15 residues. CDR1 and CDR2 (germline): SNHLY, FYNNEI. CDR3 sequence reads: CASSVGGSSGNTIYF. The CDR3, as DNA: TGTGCCAGCAGTGTCGGGGGATCCTCTGGAAACACCATATATTTT.

The chain recombines TRBV3-1 (or the pseudogene TRBV3-2) with TRBJ1-2; TRBD1 might be the D (6 bases). This CDR3 is 13 amino acids long. V was shortened by 4 bases and J by 0 bases, with 6 bases between the two germline ends. Per the germline V gene, CDR1 is LGHDT and CDR2 is YNNKEL (reference sequence). The CDR3 coding sequence is TGTGCCAGCAGCCGGGACACTAACTATGGCTACACCTTC. Translation: CASSRDTNYGYTF.